This record covers a single TCR beta chain. This specimen comes from a study of blood T cell repertoires in COVID-19. Cohorts were determined from participant-reported clinical history. The germline V gene encodes CDR1 SGHTA and CDR2 FQGNSA. The CDR3 extends over 15 amino acids. Trimming at V came to 0 bases and at J to 1 base, leaving 2 bases not matched to a gene. Using immunoSEQ multiplex PCR, the repertoire was profiled, and TCRdb retains in-frame clones only, with some absent. The table includes 200,000 to 250,000 clones, about 87% detected once. The origin of this receptor is a woman in her 30s with acute COVID-19. The J gene is TRBJ1-1, the V gene TRBV7-2; 7 bases align to TRBD1. The specimen sequenced was PBMCs or T cells enriched from blood (not recorded which). CDR3 amino acids: CASSLAQGGNTEAFF. The CDR3 DNA follows: TGTGCCAGCAGCTTAGCCCAGGGGGGGAACACTGAAGCTTTCTTT.